The 15 T cell receptor beta chains listed next were all sequenced from one sample in a study of cytomegalovirus exposure and HLA in healthy donors. The PCR contained 60 Vbeta and 13 Jbeta primers. The table came from immunoSEQ multiplex PCR; TCRdb's copy has only in-frame clones and leaves some out. The table lists about 140,000 clones, approximately 82% of them singletons. Specimen: PBMCs. These receptors were collected from a woman between 55 and 75 years old in good health and CMV-seropositive.

The chain joins TRBV19 to TRBJ2-2; D may be TRBD1 (6 bases). V gave up 8 bases and J gave up 2 bases, with 9 bases separating them. The CDR3 runs to 13 residues. Germline values: CDR1 LNHDA, CDR2 SQIVND (reference sequence). The CDR3 region is CASSQGNTGELFF. The DNA for the CDR3 is TGTGCCAGTTCACAGGGCAACACCGGGGAGCTGTTTTTT.

This rearrangement joins TRBV5-4 to TRBJ2-5, with TRBD1 identical over 7 bases. The end of the DNA aligns better with TRBJ2-7, so the J call may be wrong. This CDR3 has 15 residues. Germline V gene sequence: CDR1 SGHNT, CDR2 YYREEE (reference sequence). CDR3 protein: CASSPDGTATYEQYF. CDR3 DNA sequence: TGTGCCAGCAGCCCGGACGGGACAGCGACCTACGAGCAGTACTTC.

The CDR3 DNA follows: TGTGCCAGCAGCTTAACGGGGAGCCCCTCCTACGAGCAGTACTTC. Translated, it gives CASSLTGSPSYEQYF. V gene TRBV7-2 combines with J gene TRBJ2-5; possibly TRBD2 for D (5 bases). The end of the DNA is better explained by TRBJ2-7, so the J call may be wrong. The germline CDR1 and CDR2 sequences are SGHTA and FQGNSA. This CDR3 spans 15 amino acids.

The rearrangement links TRBV2 to TRBJ1-1; weak D call: TRBD1 (5 bases). This CDR3 spans 13 amino acids. The germline V and J ends were trimmed by 7 bases and 3 bases, with 12 bases remaining between them. The V gene's germline CDR1 is SNHLY and CDR2 FYNNEI. For the CDR3, the DNA is TGTGCCAGCATTACAAGGGGCTACACTGAAGCTTTCTTT. Its protein is CASITRGYTEAFF.

This chain connects TRBV11-2 to TRBJ2-5, with a tentative D call TRBD1 (7 bases). This CDR3 has 14 amino acids. From germline, CDR1 is SGHAT and CDR2 FQNNGV. Between the trimmed V and J ends, which lost 4 bases and 5 bases, there was a span of 14 bases. CDR3 coding DNA: TGTGCCAGCAGCTCCCAGGGGGGTAGGGAGACCCAGTACTTC. As protein: CASSSQGGRETQYF.

The gene calls are TRBV12-1 and TRBJ1-1. TRBV12-1 is a known pseudogene. This CDR3 spans 14 amino acids. The CDR3 DNA reads TGTGCCAGCAGCTTTGACCTCCTACCCACTGAAGCTTTCTTT. Translating gives CASSFDLLPTEAFF.

This chain connects TRBV5-5 to TRBJ2-1, with D possibly TRBD2 on 6 matching bases. The germline gives CDR1 SGHKS, CDR2 YYEKEE (reference sequence). V was cut by 7 bases and J by 0 bases, with 14 bases left in between. This CDR3 has 15 residues. The CDR3 sequence is CASVRDSNSYNEQFF. Written as DNA, the CDR3 is TGTGCCAGCGTCCGGGACTCCAACTCCTACAATGAGCAGTTCTTC.

The V and J genes are TRBV15 and TRBJ2-5; 14 bases line up with TRBD2. CDR1 and CDR2 from the germline V gene are LNHNV and YYDKDF (reference sequence). The CDR3 extends over 17 amino acids. V trimming: 1 base; J trimming: 7 bases; junction bases outside the gene matches: 8. The CDR3 is CATSRALGLAGVVTQYF. CDR3 coding DNA: TGTGCCACCAGCAGAGCCCTGGGACTAGCGGGAGTAGTGACCCAGTACTTC. Full variable domain (missing parts from reference TRBV15 and TRBJ2-5): DAMVIQNPRYQVTQFGKPVTLSCSQTLNHNVMYWYQQKSSQAPKLLFHYYDKDFNNEADTPDNFQSRRPNTSFCFLDIRSPGLGDTAMYLCATSRALGLAGVVTQYFGPGTRLLVL.

This clone has a single count. The chain combines TRBV5-4 with TRBJ2-7; D is possibly TRBD2 (5 bases). The CDR3 has 14 residues. Germline V gene lookup returns CDR1 SGHNT and CDR2 YYREEE (reference sequence). Trimming shortened V by 4 bases and J by 3 bases, and 14 bases separated the two germline ends. CDR3 loop: CASSPEVALYEQYF. The CDR3 DNA is TGTGCCAGCAGCCCCGAGGTAGCGCTCTACGAGCAGTACTTC. The full variable domain, in which reference TRBV5-4 and TRBJ2-7 provide the parts outside the CDR3, is ETGVTQSPTHLIKTRGQQVTLRCSSQSGHNTVSWYQQALGQGPQFIFQYYREEENGRGNFPPRFSGLQFPNYSSELNVNALELDDSALYLCASSPEVALYEQYFGPGTRLTVT.

The chain is built from TRBV9 and TRBJ1-2, with 9 bases fitting TRBD1. Germline V CDR1 and CDR2: SGDLS, YYNGEE. This CDR3 comprises 15 residues. Trimming at V came to 4 bases and at J to 6 bases, leaving 10 bases not matched to a gene. For the CDR3, the DNA is TGTGCCAGCAGCTTATCCCCCCGGGACAGGGATGGCTACACCTTC. Translated, it gives CASSLSPRDRDGYTF.

The rearrangement uses TRBV6-6 and TRBJ1-3, with 7 bases aligning to TRBD1. V lost 5 bases and J lost 0; bases outside the gene matches: 7. CDR3 length: 16 amino acids. Germline CDR1 reads MNHNY; CDR2 reads SVGAGI (reference sequence). CDR3 DNA: TGTGCCAGCAGTAAAAAACAGGGGATCTCTGGAAACACCATATATTTT. Amino acids: CASSKKQGISGNTIYF.

The chain joins TRBV5-6 to TRBJ2-7, with D maybe TRBD1 (7 bases). Trimming left V 1 base short and J 5 bases short, with 13 bases between. Germline V lookup: CDR1 SGHDT, CDR2 YYEEEE. The CDR3 is 14 residues long. The CDR3 sequence is CASSLRRGRNEQYF. CDR3 DNA: TGTGCCAGCAGCTTGCGCAGGGGGAGGAACGAGCAGTACTTC.

V and J are TRBV7-8 and TRBJ2-5; TRBD1 matches 9 bases. The CDR3 spans 15 residues. Germline-derived CDR1 and CDR2 are SGHVS and FQNEAQ. V lost 4 bases and J lost 4; bases outside the gene matches: 7. CDR3 coding DNA: TGTGCCAGCAGCTCCTCCGGGACAGGGAGAGAGACCCAGTACTTC. As protein: CASSSSGTGRETQYF.

The rearrangement links TRBV9 to TRBJ2-2; D remains ambiguous. The V gene's germline CDR1 is SGDLS and CDR2 YYNGEE. V was pared by 3 bases and J by 5 bases, with 17 bases between. This CDR3 comprises 16 residues. The DNA of the CDR3 is TGTGCCAGCAGCGGGTCCGGCGCCGAGGTTACCGGGGAGCTGTTTTTT. It is translated as CASSGSGAEVTGELFF.

The genes are TRBV28 and TRBJ2-7, with TRBD1 matching over 7 bases. J gave up 3 bases and V 3 bases, and 8 bases lay outside the gene matches. Germline loops: CDR1 MDHEN, CDR2 SYDVKM. This CDR3 has 15 residues. The CDR3 nucleotides are TGTGCCAGCAGTTTTCCTACCGGACAGGTCTACGAGCAGTACTTC. This encodes CASSFPTGQVYEQYF.